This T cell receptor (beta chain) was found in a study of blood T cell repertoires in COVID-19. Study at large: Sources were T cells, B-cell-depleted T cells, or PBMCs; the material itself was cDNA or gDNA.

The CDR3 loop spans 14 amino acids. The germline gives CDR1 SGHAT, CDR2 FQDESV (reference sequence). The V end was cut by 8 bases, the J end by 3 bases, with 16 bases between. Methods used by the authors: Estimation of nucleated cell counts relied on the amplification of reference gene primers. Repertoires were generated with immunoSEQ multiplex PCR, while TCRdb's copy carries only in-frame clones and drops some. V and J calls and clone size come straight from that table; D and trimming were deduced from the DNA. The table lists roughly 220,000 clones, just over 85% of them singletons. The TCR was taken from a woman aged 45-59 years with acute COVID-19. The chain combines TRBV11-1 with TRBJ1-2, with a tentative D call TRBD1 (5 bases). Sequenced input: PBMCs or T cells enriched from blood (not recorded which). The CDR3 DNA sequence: TGTGCCAGCTCCGTAGGGGATCTGCACTATGGCTACACCTTC. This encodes CASSVGDLHYGYTF.